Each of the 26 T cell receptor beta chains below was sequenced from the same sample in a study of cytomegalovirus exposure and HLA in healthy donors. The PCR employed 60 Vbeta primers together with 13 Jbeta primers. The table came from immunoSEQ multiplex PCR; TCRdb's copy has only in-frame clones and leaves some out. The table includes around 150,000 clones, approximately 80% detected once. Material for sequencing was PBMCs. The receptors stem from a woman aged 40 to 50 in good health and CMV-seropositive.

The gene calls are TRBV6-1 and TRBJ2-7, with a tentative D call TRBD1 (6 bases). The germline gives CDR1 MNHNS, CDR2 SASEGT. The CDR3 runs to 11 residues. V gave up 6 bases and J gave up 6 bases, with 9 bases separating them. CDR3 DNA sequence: TGTGCCAGCAGAACAGGGTTCGAGCAGTACTTC. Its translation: CASRTGFEQYF.

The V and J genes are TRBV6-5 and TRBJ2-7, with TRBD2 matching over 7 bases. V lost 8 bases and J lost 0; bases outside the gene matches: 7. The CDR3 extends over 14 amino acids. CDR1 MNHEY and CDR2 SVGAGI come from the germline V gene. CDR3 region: CASQVLAGSYEQYF. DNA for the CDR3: TGTGCCAGCCAGGTTTTAGCGGGCTCCTACGAGCAGTACTTC.

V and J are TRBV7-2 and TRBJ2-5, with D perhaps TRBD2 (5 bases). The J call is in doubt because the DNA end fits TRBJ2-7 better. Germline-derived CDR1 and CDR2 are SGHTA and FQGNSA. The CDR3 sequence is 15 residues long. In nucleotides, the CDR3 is TGTGCCAGCAGCTTAGCCGGGGATGGTCACTACGAGCAGTACTTC. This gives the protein CASSLAGDGHYEQYF.

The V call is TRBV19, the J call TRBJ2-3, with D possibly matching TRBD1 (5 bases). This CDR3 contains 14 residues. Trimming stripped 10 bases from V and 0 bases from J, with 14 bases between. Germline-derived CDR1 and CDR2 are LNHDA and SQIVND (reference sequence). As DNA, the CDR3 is TGTGCCACCCAGACAGCTACTAGCACAGATACGCAGTATTTT. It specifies CATQTATSTDTQYF.

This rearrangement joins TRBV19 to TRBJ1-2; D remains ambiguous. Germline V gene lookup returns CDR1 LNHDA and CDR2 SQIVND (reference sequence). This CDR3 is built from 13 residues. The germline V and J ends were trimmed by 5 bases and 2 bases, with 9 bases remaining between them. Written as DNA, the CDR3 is TGTGCCAGTAGTGAATACAGCAACTATGGCTACACCTTC. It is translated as CASSEYSNYGYTF.

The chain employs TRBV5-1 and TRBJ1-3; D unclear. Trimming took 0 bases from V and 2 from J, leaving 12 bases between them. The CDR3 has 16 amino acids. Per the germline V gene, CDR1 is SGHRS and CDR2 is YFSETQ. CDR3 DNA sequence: TGCGCCAGCAGCTTGGCCGGAGTAGGCGCTGGAAACACCATATATTTT. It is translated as CASSLAGVGAGNTIYF.

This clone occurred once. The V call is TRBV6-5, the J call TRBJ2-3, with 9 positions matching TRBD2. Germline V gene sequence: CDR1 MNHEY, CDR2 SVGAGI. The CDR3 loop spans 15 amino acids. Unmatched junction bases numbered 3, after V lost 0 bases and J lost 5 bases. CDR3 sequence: CASSYSRGGEDTQYF. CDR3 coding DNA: TGTGCCAGCAGTTACTCCCGCGGGGGGGAAGATACGCAGTATTTT.

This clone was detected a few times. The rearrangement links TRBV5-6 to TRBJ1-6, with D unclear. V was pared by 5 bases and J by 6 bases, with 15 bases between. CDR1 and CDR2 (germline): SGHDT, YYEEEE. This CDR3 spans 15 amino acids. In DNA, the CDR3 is TGTGCCAGCAGTAGAGGGCCCAACGTTAATTCACCCCTCCACTTT. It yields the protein CASSRGPNVNSPLHF.

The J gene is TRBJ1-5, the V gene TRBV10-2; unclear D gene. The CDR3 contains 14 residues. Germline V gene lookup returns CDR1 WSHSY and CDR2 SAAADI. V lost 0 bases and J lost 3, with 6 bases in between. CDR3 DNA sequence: TGCGCCAGCAGTGAGTCGGCAATCAATCAGCCCCAGCATTTT. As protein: CASSESAINQPQHF.

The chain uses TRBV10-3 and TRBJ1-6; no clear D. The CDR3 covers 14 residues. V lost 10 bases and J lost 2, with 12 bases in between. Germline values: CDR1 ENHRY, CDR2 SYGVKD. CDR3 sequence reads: CASRLSTYNSPLHF. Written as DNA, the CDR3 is TGTGCCAGCCGACTGAGCACCTATAATTCACCCCTCCACTTT.

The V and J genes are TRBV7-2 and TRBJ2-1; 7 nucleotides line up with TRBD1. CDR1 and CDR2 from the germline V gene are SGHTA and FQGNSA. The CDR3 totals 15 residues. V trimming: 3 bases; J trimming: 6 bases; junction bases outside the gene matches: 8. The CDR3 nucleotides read TGTGCCAGCAGCTTTTGGCAGGGGGTGAGCAATGAGCAGTTCTTC. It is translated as CASSFWQGVSNEQFF. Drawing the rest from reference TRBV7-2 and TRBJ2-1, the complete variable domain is GAGVSQSPSNKVTEKGKDVELRCDPISGHTALYWYRQSLGQGLEFLIYFQGNSAPDKSGLPSDRFSAERTGGSVSTLTIQRTQQEDSAVYLCASSFWQGVSNEQFFGPGTRLTVL.

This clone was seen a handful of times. The CDR3: CASSSGLAGGSPLGELFF. In DNA form, the CDR3 reads TGCGCCAGCAGCTCGGGACTAGCCGGAGGTAGTCCCCTTGGGGAGCTGTTTTTT. The V call is TRBV5-1, the J call TRBJ2-2, with TRBD2 matching 9 bases. The CDR3 is 18 residues long. The V gene's germline CDR1 is SGHRS and CDR2 YFSETQ. Trimming removed 3 bases from V and 8 bases from J; junction bases left unmatched: 17.

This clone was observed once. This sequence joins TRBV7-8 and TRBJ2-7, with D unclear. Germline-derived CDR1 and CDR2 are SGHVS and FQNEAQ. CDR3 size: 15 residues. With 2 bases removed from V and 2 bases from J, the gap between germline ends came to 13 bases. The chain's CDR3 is CASSLNSVYAYEQYF. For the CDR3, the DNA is TGTGCCAGCAGCTTAAATTCGGTTTATGCCTACGAGCAGTACTTC. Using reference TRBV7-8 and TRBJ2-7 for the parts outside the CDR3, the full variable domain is GAGVSQSPRYKVAKRGQDVALRCDPISGHVSLFWYQQALGQGPEFLTYFQNEAQLDKSGLPSDRFFAERPEGSVSTLKIQRTQQEDSAVYLCASSLNSVYAYEQYFGPGTRLTVT.

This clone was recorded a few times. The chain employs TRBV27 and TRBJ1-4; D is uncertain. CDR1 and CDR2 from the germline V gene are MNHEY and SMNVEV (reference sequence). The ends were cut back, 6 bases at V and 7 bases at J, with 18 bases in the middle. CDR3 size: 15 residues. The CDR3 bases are TGTGCCAGCAGGGAACCGGTGGGCCCGCGTGAAAAACTGTTTTTT. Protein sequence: CASREPVGPREKLFF. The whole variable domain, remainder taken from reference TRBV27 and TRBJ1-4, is EAQVTQNPRYLITVTGKKLTVTCSQNMNHEYMSWYRQDPGLGLRQIYYSMNVEVTDKGDVPEGYKVSRKEKRNFPLILESPSPNQTSLYFCASREPVGPREKLFFGSGTQLSVL.

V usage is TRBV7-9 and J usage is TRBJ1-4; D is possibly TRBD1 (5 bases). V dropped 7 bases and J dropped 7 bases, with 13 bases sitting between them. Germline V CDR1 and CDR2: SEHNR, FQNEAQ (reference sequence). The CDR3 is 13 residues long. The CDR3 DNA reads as TGTGCCAGCACCCCGCAGGGCATTGAAAAACTGTTTTTT. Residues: CASTPQGIEKLFF.

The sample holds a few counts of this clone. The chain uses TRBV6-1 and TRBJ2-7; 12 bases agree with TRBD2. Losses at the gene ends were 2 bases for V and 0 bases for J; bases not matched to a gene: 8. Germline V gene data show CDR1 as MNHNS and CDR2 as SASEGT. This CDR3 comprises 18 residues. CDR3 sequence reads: CASSERGTSGRSSYEQYF. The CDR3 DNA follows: TGTGCCAGCAGTGAAAGGGGTACTAGCGGGAGGAGCTCCTACGAGCAGTACTTC.

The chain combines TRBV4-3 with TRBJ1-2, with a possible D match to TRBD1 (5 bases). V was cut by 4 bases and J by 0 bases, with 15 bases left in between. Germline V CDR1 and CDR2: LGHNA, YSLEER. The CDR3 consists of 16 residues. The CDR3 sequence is CASSPTLWGPNYGYTF. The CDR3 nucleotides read TGCGCCAGCAGCCCGACATTATGGGGCCCTAACTATGGCTACACCTTC.

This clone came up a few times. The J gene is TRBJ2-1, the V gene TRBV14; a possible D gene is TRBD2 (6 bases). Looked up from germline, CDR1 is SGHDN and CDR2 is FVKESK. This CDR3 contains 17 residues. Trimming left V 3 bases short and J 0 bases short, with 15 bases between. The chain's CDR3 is CASSHPPDGSSYNEQFF. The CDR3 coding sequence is TGTGCCAGCAGCCACCCCCCGGACGGGAGCTCCTACAATGAGCAGTTCTTC.

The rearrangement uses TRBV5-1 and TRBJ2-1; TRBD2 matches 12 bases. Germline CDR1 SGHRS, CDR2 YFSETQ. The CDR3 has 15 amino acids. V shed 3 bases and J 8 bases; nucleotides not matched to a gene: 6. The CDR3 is CASSYGTSGSHEQFF. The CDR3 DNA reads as TGCGCCAGCAGCTATGGGACTAGCGGGTCTCATGAGCAGTTCTTC.

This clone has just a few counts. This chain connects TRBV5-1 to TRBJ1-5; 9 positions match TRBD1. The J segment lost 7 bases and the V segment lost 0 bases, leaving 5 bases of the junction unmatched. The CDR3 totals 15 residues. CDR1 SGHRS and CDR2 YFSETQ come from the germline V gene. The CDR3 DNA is TGCGCCAGCAGCTTGGCGGGACAGGGATCCCAGCCCCAGCATTTT. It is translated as CASSLAGQGSQPQHF.

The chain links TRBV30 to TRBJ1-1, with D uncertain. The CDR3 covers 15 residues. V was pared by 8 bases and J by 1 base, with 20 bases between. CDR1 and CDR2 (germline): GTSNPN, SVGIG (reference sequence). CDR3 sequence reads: CAGGTLKARNTEAFF. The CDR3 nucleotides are TGTGCCGGTGGTACACTTAAAGCGCGGAACACTGAAGCTTTCTTT.

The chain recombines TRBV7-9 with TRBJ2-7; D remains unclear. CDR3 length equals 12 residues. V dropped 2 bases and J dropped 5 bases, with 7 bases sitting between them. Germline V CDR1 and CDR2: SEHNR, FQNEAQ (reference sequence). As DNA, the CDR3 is TGTGCCAGCAGCTTACAGGCCCACGAGCAGTACTTC. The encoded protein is CASSLQAHEQYF.

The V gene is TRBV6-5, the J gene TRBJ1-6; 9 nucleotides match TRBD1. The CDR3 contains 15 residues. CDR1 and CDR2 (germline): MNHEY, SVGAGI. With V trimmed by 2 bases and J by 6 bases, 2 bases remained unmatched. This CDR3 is CASSYGQGFNSPLHF. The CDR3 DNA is TGTGCCAGCAGTTACGGACAGGGGTTTAATTCACCCCTCCACTTT.

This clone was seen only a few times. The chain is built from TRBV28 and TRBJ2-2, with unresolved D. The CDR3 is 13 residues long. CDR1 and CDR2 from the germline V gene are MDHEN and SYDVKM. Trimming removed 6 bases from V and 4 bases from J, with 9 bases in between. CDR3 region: CASRLDVTGELFF. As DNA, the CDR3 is TGTGCCAGCAGACTTGATGTCACCGGGGAGCTGTTTTTT.

The CDR3 bases are TGTGCCAGCAGTCCCGACAGGGGCCCCTACAATGAGCAGTTCTTC. Amino acid sequence: CASSPDRGPYNEQFF. The rearrangement uses TRBV6-1 and TRBJ2-1; 8 positions match TRBD1. Germline lookup yields CDR1 MNHNS and CDR2 SASEGT. J gave up 2 bases and V 5 bases, and 5 bases lay outside the gene matches. The CDR3 totals 15 residues.

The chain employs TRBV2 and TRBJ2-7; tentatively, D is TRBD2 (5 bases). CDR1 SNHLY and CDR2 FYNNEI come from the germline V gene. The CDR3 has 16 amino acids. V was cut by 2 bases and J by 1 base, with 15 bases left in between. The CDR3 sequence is CASSEPGNAPSYEQYF. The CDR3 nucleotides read TGTGCCAGCAGTGAACCGGGGAACGCGCCTTCCTACGAGCAGTACTTC.